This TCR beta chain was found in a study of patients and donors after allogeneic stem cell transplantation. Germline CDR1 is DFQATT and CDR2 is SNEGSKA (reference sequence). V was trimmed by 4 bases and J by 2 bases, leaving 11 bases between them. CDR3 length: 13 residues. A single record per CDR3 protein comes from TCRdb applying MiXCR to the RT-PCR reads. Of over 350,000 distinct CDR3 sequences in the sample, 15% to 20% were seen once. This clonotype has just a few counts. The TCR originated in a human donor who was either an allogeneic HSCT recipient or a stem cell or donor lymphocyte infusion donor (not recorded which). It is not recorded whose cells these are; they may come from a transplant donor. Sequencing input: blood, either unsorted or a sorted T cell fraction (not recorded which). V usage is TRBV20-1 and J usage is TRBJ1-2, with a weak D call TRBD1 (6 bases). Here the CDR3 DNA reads TGCAGTGCTAATAGGGGGGACAACTATGGCTACACCTTC. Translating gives CSANRGDNYGYTF.